The 7 T cell receptor beta chains below all came from one sample that was sequenced in a study of blood T cell repertoires in COVID-19 (dated by TCRdb to about 2020). Libraries were constructed by the immunoSEQ multiplex PCR assay. The source is immuneACCESS, and TCRdb retained only in-frame sequences with V and J called. Part of the clones is not carried over; for the studies checked, unresolved V genes explain less than half of this, and the remainder is unexplained. The sample table contains approximately 140,000 clones; only one count was recorded for about nine tenths of them. Approximately 2.4% of the sample lies in the top ten. Sequencing was carried out using peripheral blood. The receptors stem from a human donor in a cohort sampled during active COVID-19.

This chain connects TRBV7-2 to TRBJ2-3; 11 nucleotides agree with TRBD2. Trimming cost V 5 bases and J 5 bases; bases outside gene matches: 9. The CDR3 consists of 16 residues. CDR1 is SGHTA, CDR2 FQGNSA, per germline. The CDR3 loop is CASSPDRLAGKDTQYF. The DNA for the CDR3 is TGTGCCAGCAGCCCAGACAGACTAGCGGGGAAAGATACGCAGTATTTT. Variable domain in full (rest from reference TRBV7-2 and TRBJ2-3): GAGVSQSPSNKVTEKGKDVELRCDPISGHTALYWYRQSLGQGLEFLIYFQGNSAPDKSGLPSDRFSAERTGGSVSTLTIQRTQQEDSAVYLCASSPDRLAGKDTQYFGPGTRLTVL.

This clone was detected only once. DNA for the CDR3: TGTGCCAGTAGTATCCAGGGACAGGGAATAGATCAGCCCCAGCATTTT. Translating it yields CASSIQGQGIDQPQHF. The chain has TRBV19 and TRBJ1-5; the match to TRBD1 covers 9 bases. The CDR3 is 16 amino acids. Looked up from germline, CDR1 is LNHDA and CDR2 is SQIVND (reference sequence). The V gene end was trimmed by 3 bases and the J gene end by 5 bases; junction bases not matched to a gene: 8.

The rearrangement uses TRBV7-6 and TRBJ1-1, with 9 bases matching TRBD1. Germline CDR1 and CDR2: SGHVS and FNYEAQ. The CDR3 runs 16 residues. The junction had 11 bases not matched to a gene; V was cut back by 4 bases and J by 5 bases. CDR3 in amino acids: CASSSNPQGAGTEAFF. CDR3 coding DNA: TGTGCCAGCAGCTCCAACCCACAGGGGGCCGGGACTGAAGCTTTCTTT.

The chain joins TRBV19 to TRBJ2-7; a possible D gene is TRBD1 (6 bases). This CDR3 has 15 residues. Trimming removed 7 bases from V and 2 bases from J, with 18 bases in between. Germline loops: CDR1 LNHDA, CDR2 SQIVND (reference sequence). The CDR3 region has the DNA TGTGCCAGTAAAACGACAGGTGGGGGAGCCTACGAGCAGTACTTC. Protein sequence: CASKTTGGGAYEQYF.

The rearrangement joins TRBV6-8 to TRBJ2-2; 9 nucleotides line up with TRBD1. CDR3 length: 16 residues. CDR1 is MNHGY and CDR2 is SAAAGT in the germline V gene. V gave up 8 bases and J gave up 4 bases; unmatched junction bases: 11. The CDR3 nucleotides are TGTGCCAGCGGCTCCGGGACAGGGTGGGGCACCGGGGAGCTGTTTTTT. Translated: CASGSGTGWGTGELFF.

The chain joins TRBV2 to TRBJ2-5; 13 nucleotides align to TRBD2. CDR1 and CDR2 from the germline V gene are SNHLY and FYNNEI. After removal of 3 bases from V and 7 bases from J, the junction contained 5 bases not matched to a gene. The CDR3 covers 15 residues. DNA of the CDR3: TGTGCCAGCAGTGAGGCACTAGCGGGGGGGGCGACCCAGTACTTC. It translates to CASSEALAGGATQYF.

V is TRBV6-5 and J is TRBJ1-1, with 7 positions matching TRBD1. After removal of 4 bases from V and 1 base from J, the junction contained 6 bases not matched to a gene. Germline V gene lookup returns CDR1 MNHEY and CDR2 SVGAGI. This CDR3 has 15 amino acids. DNA of the CDR3: TGTGCCAGCAGTTCACAGGGGCGGGAGAACACTGAAGCTTTCTTT. Its protein is CASSSQGRENTEAFF.